This T cell receptor (beta chain) was observed in a study of blood T cell repertoires in COVID-19. Clinical history reported by participants formed the basis on which cohorts were assigned. Original methodology: Reference gene primer amplification yielded estimated nucleated cell counts. Measured with immunoSEQ multiplex PCR; TCRdb has only the in-frame clones, and not every one. V, J and clone size reflect that table, while D and trimming were determined from the DNA. Of approximately 250,000 clones listed, about 88% are singletons. The trim removed 3 bases at V and 0 bases at J, leaving 9 bases unmatched. Per germline, CDR1 LGHNA and CDR2 YSLEER. The CDR3 covers 17 residues.

J is TRBJ2-3 and V is TRBV4-3; TRBD2 matches 7 bases. The sample consisted of PBMCs or T cells enriched from blood (not recorded which). This TCR was recovered from a woman aged 55-70 years in a cohort exposed to, infected with or recovered from COVID-19 (not recorded which). CDR3 protein: CASSHALATTSTDTQYF. DNA for the CDR3: TGCGCCAGCAGCCACGCACTAGCGACCACCAGCACAGATACGCAGTATTTT.